This TCR beta chain was sequenced during a study of CD8 T cells in ankylosing spondylitis. This clonotype was found many times. The germline gives CDR1 LNHDA, CDR2 SQIVND (reference sequence). With 6 bases clipped from V and 4 bases from J, the junction kept 8 bases outside the gene matches. The CDR3 has 14 residues. MiXCR, run by TCRdb on the 5' RACE reads, gives a single entry per CDR3 protein. The sample has under 150,000 distinct CDR3 sequences, 9.5% to 12% seen once. V gene TRBV19 combines with J gene TRBJ1-1; 7 bases are a match to TRBD1. Sequenced: blood, either unsorted or a sorted T cell fraction (not recorded which). The source is a female donor with ankylosing spondylitis or in good health (not recorded which). CDR3 loop: CASSLGRGRTEAFF. The CDR3, as DNA: TGTGCCAGTAGCCTTGGAAGGGGGCGCACTGAAGCTTTCTTT.